This record covers a single TCR beta chain. The antigen is undetermined. TCRdb's copy holds only in-frame clones and misses some; the assay was immunoSEQ multiplex PCR. The data contain fewer than 800,000 clones, around 89% of them singletons. The treatment denotes: 19 received Ad26.COV2.S at low or high dose, single or two shots; a few received placebo; per-sample allocation not given. Collection of samples fell on day 63 after the first vaccine or placebo injection. Boston provided a donor who was an adult aged 18-55 years. The data stem from a study of Ad26.COV2.S vaccination and SARS-CoV-2 variants. Study context: Into the muscle, Ad26.COV2.S was dosed once or twice, 56 days apart.

This CDR3 is built from 14 residues. The V and J ends lost 7 bases and 7 bases respectively, with 20 bases between them. Germline V gene data show CDR1 as SEHNR and CDR2 as FQNEAQ (reference sequence). Whole-study findings and limits: Spike-specific TCR breadth ran higher among vaccine recipients than placebo recipients. Similar non-spike TCR breadth was seen in vaccine and placebo recipients.

The sequence was collected from a person between 18 and 60 years old who received the Ad26.COV2.S COVID-19 vaccine or a placebo. The chain combines TRBV7-9 with TRBJ2-7, with D possibly being TRBD1 (9 bases). The sample consisted of peripheral blood, taken in a trial of Ad26.COV2.S vaccine versus placebo. The chain's CDR3 is CASNPGQGLGEQYF. Written as DNA, the CDR3 is TGTGCCAGCAACCCGGGACAGGGACTAGGGGAGCAGTACTTC.